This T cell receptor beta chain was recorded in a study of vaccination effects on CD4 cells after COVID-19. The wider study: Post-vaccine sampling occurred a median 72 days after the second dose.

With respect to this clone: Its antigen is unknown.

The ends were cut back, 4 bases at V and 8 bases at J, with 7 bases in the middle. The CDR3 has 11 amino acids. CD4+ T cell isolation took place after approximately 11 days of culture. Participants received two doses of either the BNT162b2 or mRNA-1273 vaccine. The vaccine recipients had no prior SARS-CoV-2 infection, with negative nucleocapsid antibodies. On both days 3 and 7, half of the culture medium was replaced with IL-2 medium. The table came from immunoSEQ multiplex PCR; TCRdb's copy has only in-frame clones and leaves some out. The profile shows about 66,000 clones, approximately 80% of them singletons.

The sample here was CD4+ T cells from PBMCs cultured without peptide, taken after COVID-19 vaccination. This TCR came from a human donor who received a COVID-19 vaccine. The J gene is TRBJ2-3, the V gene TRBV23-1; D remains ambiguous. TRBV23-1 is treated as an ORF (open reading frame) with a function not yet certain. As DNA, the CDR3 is TGCGCCAGCAGTCCACATACTACGCAGTATTTT. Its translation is CASSPHTTQYF.